This T cell receptor beta chain was retrieved from a study of cytomegalovirus exposure and HLA in healthy donors. Study-wide context: Membership in the Caucasian-associated ancestry cluster was found for approximately 85% of nearly 400 genotyped donors.

With 60 Vbeta and 13 Jbeta primers, the PCR was carried out. Only in-frame clones appear in the TCRdb table, and some are missing; sequencing was by immunoSEQ multiplex PCR. Here the sample spans over 100,000 clones, about 9.4% being singletons. CDR3 length equals 17 residues. V was pared by 5 bases and J by 3 bases, with 10 bases of the junction left unmatched. In germline, CDR1 is SNHLY, CDR2 FYNNEI. General observations from the study: TCR beta V- and J-gene trimming, according to a later analysis, was linked to a missense DCLRE1C variant. Highly shared variants forming one cluster were likely a sequencing artifact. Owing to their indistinguishability, certain V segments, notably TRBV6-2 and TRBV6-3, were excluded.

In the case of this clone: Its antigen is not identified.

Sequenced material: PBMCs. This chain connects TRBV2 to TRBJ1-3; 10 positions match TRBD1. The clonotype comes from a man aged 35 to 55 in good health and CMV-seropositive. The CDR3, as DNA: TGTGCCAGCAGTCCGGGACAGGGGTTAAGAAATGGAAACACCATATATTTT. It is translated as CASSPGQGLRNGNTIYF.